The source of this TCR beta chain is a study of primary melanoma T cells and metastatic recurrence (dated by TCRdb to about 2020). Some background on the complete study: The cohort was made up of fewer than 200 primary melanomas of stage T2 to T4, with thickness greater than 1 mm. Progression-free survival was the clinical outcome compared against the T-cell fraction measured by TCR beta sequencing. Histopathological grading of tumor-infiltrating lymphocytes was compared with the sequencing-derived T-cell fraction. Whether T-cell fraction and T-cell repertoire clonality in primary melanoma tumors predicted patient outcome was tested in the study. What the work shows at the level of the full study, not this receptor alone: The authors presented an effective T-cell-mediated antitumor response in primary melanoma only as a suggestion and not as a demonstrated mechanism. Progression-free survival prediction was reportedly improved more by adding T-cell fraction to tumor thickness than by adding any other histopathological variable. Progression-free survival was reportedly predicted by the tumor T-cell fraction independently of age, mitotic rate, ulceration and thickness. A T-cell fraction greater than 20% appeared to be protective whatever the ulceration status, mitotic rate or nodal disease.

Each patient's primary melanoma had been surgically resected and was viewed as potentially curable, though still at risk of metastatic recurrence. Libraries were made using the immunoSEQ multiplex PCR assay. Primary melanoma tumor tissue underwent high-throughput sequencing of the T-cell receptor beta chain. Under the source paper's analysis protocol: Among the repertoire analyses were the distribution of insertions and deletions and the sharing of TCRB CDR3 between samples. The predictive value of the T-cell fraction was ranked against histopathological variables by a gradient-boosted model. TCRdb retrieved this table from immuneACCESS and kept in-frame rearrangements only. Not all clones are present; in checked studies, unresolved V genes account for under half, and no reason is known for the remainder. V and J calls and clone size come straight from that table; D and trimming were deduced from the DNA. For this sample the table gives roughly 400 clones, of which around 75% were detected only once. The ten largest clones capture around 8.9% of the sample.

The CDR3 sequence holds 17 residues, the cysteine and phenylalanine included. The kept DNA is CDR3 alone, 51 bases in frame from the first base. V is clipped by 7 bases and J by 2 bases, and the sequence between their germline boundaries is 20 bases long. Reading the germline V gene gives CDR1 MNHGY and CDR2 SAAAGT. This clone appeared a few times. It lacks a known antigen. Per-base qualities were not stored, and no clone one base away is much larger. Sequencing was performed on melanoma tumor tissue. The rearranged chain carries TRBV6-8 and TRBJ2-2; tentative D gene TRBD1, with 6 bases matching. This receptor was obtained from a human donor with melanoma. The DNA sequence follows: TGTGCCAGCAATCCCCCCGCCAGGACAGCAAACACCGGGGAGCTGTTTTTT. Translated, this is CASNPPARTANTGELFF.